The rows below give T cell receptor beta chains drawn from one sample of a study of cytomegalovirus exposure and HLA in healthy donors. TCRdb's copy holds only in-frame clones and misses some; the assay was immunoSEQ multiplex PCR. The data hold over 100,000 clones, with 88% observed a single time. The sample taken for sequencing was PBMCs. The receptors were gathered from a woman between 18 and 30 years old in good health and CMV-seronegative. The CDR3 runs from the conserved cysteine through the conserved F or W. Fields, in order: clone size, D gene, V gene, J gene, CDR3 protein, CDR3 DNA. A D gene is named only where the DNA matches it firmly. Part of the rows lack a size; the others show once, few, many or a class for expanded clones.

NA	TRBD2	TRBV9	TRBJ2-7	CASSRGSPREQYF	TGTGCCAGCAGCCGCGGGAGTCCTAGGGAGCAGTACTTC
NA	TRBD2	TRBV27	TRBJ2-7	CASSFSSGSAEQYF	TGTGCCAGCAGTTTTTCTAGCGGGAGTGCCGAGCAGTACTTC
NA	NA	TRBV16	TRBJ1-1	CASSQSGGGYTEAFF	TGTGCCAGCAGCCAATCGGGGGGGGGATACACTGAAGCTTTCTTT
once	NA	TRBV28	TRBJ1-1	CASSFTGKAFF	TGTGCCAGCAGTTTTACAGGGAAAGCTTTCTTT
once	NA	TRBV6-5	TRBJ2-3	CASSYSSASTDTQYF	TGTGCCAGCAGTTACAGTAGCGCGAGCACAGATACGCAGTATTTT
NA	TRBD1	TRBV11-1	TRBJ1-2	CASKGDSLYGYTF	TGTGCCAGCAAGGGGGACAGCCTCTATGGCTACACCTTC
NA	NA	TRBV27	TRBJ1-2	CASSFAGEVNYGYTF	TGTGCCAGCAGTTTTGCCGGGGAGGTCAACTATGGCTACACCTTC
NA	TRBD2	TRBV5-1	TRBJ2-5	CASSYERGEETQYF	TGCGCCAGCAGCTACGAGCGGGGGGAGGAGACCCAGTACTTC
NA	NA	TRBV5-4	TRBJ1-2	CASSLGQIYGYTF	TGTGCCAGCAGCCTGGGGCAGATCTATGGCTACACCTTC
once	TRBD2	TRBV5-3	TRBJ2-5	CARSPLAGGPLGRTQYF	TGTGCCAGAAGCCCACTAGCGGGGGGGCCCCTAGGGCGGACCCAGTACTTC
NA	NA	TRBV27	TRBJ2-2	CASSLRGDLNTGELFF	TGTGCCAGCAGTTTACGCGGGGACCTCAACACCGGGGAGCTGTTTTTT
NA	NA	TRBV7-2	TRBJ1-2	CASTLNSGDGYTF	TGTGCCAGCACCCTAAACAGCGGCGATGGCTACACCTTC
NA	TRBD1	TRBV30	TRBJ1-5	CAWDAGTGGNQPQHF	TGTGCCTGGGACGCAGGGACAGGGGGGAATCAGCCCCAGCATTTT
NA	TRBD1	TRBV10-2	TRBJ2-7	CASSLWTGSTYEQYF	TGCGCCAGCTCTTTATGGACAGGGAGCACCTACGAGCAGTACTTC
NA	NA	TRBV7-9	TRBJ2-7	CASSLWRGGSYEQYF	TGTGCCAGCAGCTTATGGAGGGGGGGGTCCTACGAGCAGTACTTC
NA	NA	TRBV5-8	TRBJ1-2	CASSLEIYQGSDGYTF	TGTGCCAGCAGCTTGGAGATATATCAGGGGAGCGATGGCTACACCTTC
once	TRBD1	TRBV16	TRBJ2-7	CASSPTGGLYEQYF	TGTGCCAGCAGCCCGACAGGGGGTCTCTACGAGCAGTACTTC
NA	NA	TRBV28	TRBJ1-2	CASRPPREYYGYTF	TGTGCCAGCAGACCTCCCAGGGAATACTATGGCTACACCTTC
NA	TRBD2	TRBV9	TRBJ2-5	CASSPHRGVGLGKTQYF	TGTGCCAGCAGCCCCCACCGGGGGGTAGGGCTGGGAAAGACCCAGTACTTC
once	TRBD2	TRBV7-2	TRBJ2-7	CASSPRGGLYEQYF	TGTGCCAGCAGCCCCCGGGGGGGACTTTACGAGCAGTACTTC
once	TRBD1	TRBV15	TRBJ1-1	CATSRDLRDSNTEAFF	TGTGCCACCAGCAGAGATCTCAGGGACAGCAACACTGAAGCTTTCTTT
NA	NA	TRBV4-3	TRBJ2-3	CASSQGAGSHTDTQYF	TGCGCCAGCAGCCAAGGGGCGGGGAGCCACACAGATACGCAGTATTTT
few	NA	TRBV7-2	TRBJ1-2	CASSRLLYGYTF	TGTGCCAGCAGTCGACTCCTCTATGGCTACACCTTC
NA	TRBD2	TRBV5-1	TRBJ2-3	CASSLASGGADTQYF	TGCGCCAGCAGCTTGGCCAGCGGGGGCGCAGATACGCAGTATTTT
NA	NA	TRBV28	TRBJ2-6	CASSPNYLANVLTF	TGTGCCAGCAGCCCAAACTATCTGGCCAACGTCCTGACTTTC
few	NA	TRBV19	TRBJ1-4	CASTRGRGTNEKLFF	TGTGCCAGTACCCGAGGAAGGGGAACTAATGAAAAACTGTTTTTT
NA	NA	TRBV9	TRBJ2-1	CASSVEGHREQFF	TGTGCCAGCAGCGTAGAGGGGCACCGGGAGCAGTTCTTC
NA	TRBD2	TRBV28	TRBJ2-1	CASSRSGSRTYNEQFF	TGTGCCAGCAGCCGTAGCGGGAGCAGAACCTACAATGAGCAGTTCTTC
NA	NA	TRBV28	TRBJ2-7	CASSAPSRVVSYEQYF	TGTGCCAGCAGTGCCCCCTCCAGGGTAGTATCCTACGAGCAGTACTTC
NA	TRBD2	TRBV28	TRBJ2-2	CASGPGGAGTGELFF	TGTGCCAGCGGGCCCGGGGGGGCCGGGACCGGGGAGCTGTTTTTT
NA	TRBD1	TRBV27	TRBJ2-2	CASRGGPNTGELFF	TGTGCCAGCCGAGGGGGCCCGAACACCGGGGAGCTGTTTTTT
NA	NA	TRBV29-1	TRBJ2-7	CSASGSDEQYF	TGCAGCGCCAGCGGATCGGACGAGCAGTACTTC
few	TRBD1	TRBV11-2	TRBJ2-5	CASSRGTRTGSVAETQYF	TGTGCCAGCAGTCGCGGTACTCGGACAGGGAGCGTCGCAGAGACCCAGTACTTC
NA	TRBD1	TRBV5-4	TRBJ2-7	CASSSSKGTGGLYF	TGTGCCAGCAGCTCAAGCAAAGGGACAGGGGGCCTGTACTTC
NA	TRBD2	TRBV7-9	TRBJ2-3	CASSPLSGGVGDTQYF	TGTGCCAGCAGCCCTCTCAGCGGGGGGGTTGGAGATACGCAGTATTTT
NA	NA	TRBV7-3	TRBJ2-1	CASSLGGTGQFF	TGTGCCAGCAGCTTGGGGGGAACGGGGCAGTTCTTC
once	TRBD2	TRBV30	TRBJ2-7	CAWKRGGYEQYF	TGTGCCTGGAAGCGGGGGGGATACGAGCAGTACTTC
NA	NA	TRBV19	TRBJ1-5	CASTPRGTWSNQPQHF	TGTGCCAGTACTCCTCGCGGAACCTGGAGCAATCAGCCCCAGCATTTT
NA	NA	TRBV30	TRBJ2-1	CAWSVGGGDNEQFF	TGTGCCTGGAGTGTAGGAGGGGGGGACAATGAGCAGTTCTTC
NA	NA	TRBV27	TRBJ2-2	CASSLAVGNTGELFF	TGTGCCAGCAGTTTAGCCGTCGGGAACACCGGGGAGCTGTTTTTT
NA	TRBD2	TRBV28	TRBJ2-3	CAINWGGGTDTQYF	TGTGCCATTAACTGGGGGGGTGGCACAGATACGCAGTATTTT
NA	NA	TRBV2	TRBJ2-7	CASMPDTYYEQYF	TGTGCCAGCATGCCGGACACCTACTACGAGCAGTACTTC
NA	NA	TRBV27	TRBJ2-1	CASSADFSLYNEQFF	TGTGCCAGCAGTGCGGACTTTAGTTTATACAATGAGCAGTTCTTC
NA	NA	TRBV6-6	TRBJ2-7	CASSFGKSGSYEQYF	TGTGCCAGCAGTTTTGGCAAGTCGGGCTCCTACGAGCAGTACTTC
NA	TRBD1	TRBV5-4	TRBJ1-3	CASSLDTGVGNTIYF	TGTGCCAGCAGCTTGGATACAGGGGTAGGAAACACCATATATTTT
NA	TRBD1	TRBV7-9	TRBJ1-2	CASSPGQVYGYTF	TGTGCCAGCAGCCCCGGACAGGTATATGGCTACACCTTC
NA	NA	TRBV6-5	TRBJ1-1	CASSETAVITEAFF	TGTGCCAGCAGCGAAACAGCAGTCATCACTGAAGCTTTCTTT
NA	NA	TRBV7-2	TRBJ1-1	CASSLPRGVAFF	TGTGCCAGCAGCTTACCCCGGGGTGTCGCTTTCTTT